One and the same sample provided the 25 T cell receptor beta chains below, sequenced in a study of control samples from healthy donors and cancer patients. Here immunoSEQ multiplex PCR was the method, and the copy in TCRdb shows in-frame clones only, minus some. Of fewer than 90,000 clones listed, approximately 87% are singletons. The material sequenced was blood. The receptors were sampled from a man in his fifties or sixties in good health.

The chain has TRBV6-5 and TRBJ1-1; D remains unclear. The germline gives CDR1 MNHEY, CDR2 SVGAGI. Trimming left V 5 bases short and J 1 base short, with 11 bases between. CDR3 length: 14 amino acids. The DNA for the CDR3 is TGTGCCAGCAGTACCCCGGGCAGGAACACTGAAGCTTTCTTT. Protein: CASSTPGRNTEAFF.

The chain is built from TRBV11-3 and TRBJ2-3, with D maybe TRBD1 (5 bases). V was cut by 6 bases and J by 2 bases, with 24 bases left in between. Germline V lookup: CDR1 SGHNT, CDR2 YENEEA. The CDR3 is made up of 18 amino acids. DNA of the CDR3: TGTGCCAGCAGTCAATTAAACAGGTGGCAGGTCCACACAGATACGCAGTATTTT. The encoded protein is CASSQLNRWQVHTDTQYF.

V gene TRBV9 combines with J gene TRBJ2-1, with D tentatively TRBD1 or TRBD2 (5 bases each). This CDR3 region has 20 residues. Germline V lookup: CDR1 SGDLS, CDR2 YYNGEE. Trimming took 0 bases from V and 8 from J, leaving 30 bases between them. CDR3 region: CASSVDSVQQPGPLFHEQFF. Here the CDR3 DNA reads TGTGCCAGCAGCGTAGATAGTGTGCAGCAGCCGGGACCTCTATTCCATGAGCAGTTCTTC.

This rearrangement joins TRBV19 to TRBJ2-1; 8 nucleotides align to TRBD1. The germline V gene has CDR1 LNHDA and CDR2 SQIVND (reference sequence). This CDR3 is 15 amino acids long. The J segment lost 7 bases and the V segment lost 8 bases, leaving 13 bases of the junction unmatched. The CDR3 reads CASSYRTGRVNEQFF. DNA of the CDR3: TGTGCCAGTTCATATCGGACAGGGAGAGTAAATGAGCAGTTCTTC. Combining the CDR3 with reference TRBV19 and TRBJ2-1 gives the whole variable domain DGGITQSPKYLFRKEGQNVTLSCEQNLNHDAMYWYRQDPGQGLRLIYYSQIVNDFQKGDIAEGYSVSREKKESFPLTVTSAQKNPTAFYLCASSYRTGRVNEQFFGPGTRLTVL.

The V and J genes are TRBV6-5 and TRBJ2-6; 8 bases fit TRBD1. The length of the CDR3 is 15 residues. The ends lost 10 bases at V and 1 base at J; junction bases unmatched: 6. Germline lookup yields CDR1 MNHEY and CDR2 SVGAGI. DNA of the CDR3: TGTGCCACACAGGGGGGCTCGTCTGGGGCCAACGTCCTGACTTTC. Translating it yields CATQGGSSGANVLTF.

J is TRBJ2-1 and V is TRBV16; TRBD1 matches 7 bases. The trim removed 2 bases at V and 2 bases at J, leaving 6 bases unmatched. The germline gives CDR1 KGHSY, CDR2 FQNENV. CDR3 size: 16 residues. For the CDR3, the DNA is TGTGCCAGCAGCCAAAAGGGACAGCTAACCTACAATGAGCAGTTCTTC. The encoded protein is CASSQKGQLTYNEQFF.

This clone was seen only once. V usage is TRBV3-1 (or the pseudogene TRBV3-2) and J usage is TRBJ2-7; a weak D match, TRBD1 (5 bases). Germline lookup yields CDR1 LGHDT and CDR2 YNNKEL (reference sequence). The CDR3 is 18 residues long. Trimming cost V 0 bases and J 5 bases, with 23 bases left between them. As DNA, the CDR3 is TGTGCCAGCAGCCAAGACCCCCTCAGGGCCTTACCCCCCAACGAGCAGTACTTC. It is translated as CASSQDPLRALPPNEQYF.

The CDR3 DNA sequence: TGTGCCAGCAGCCGGACAGGGGGACACACCGGGGAGCTGTTTTTT. This translates into CASSRTGGHTGELFF. The V call is TRBV7-2, the J call TRBJ2-2; 10 bases match TRBD1. Germline V CDR1 and CDR2: SGHTA, FQGNSA. Trimming took 5 bases from V and 3 from J; bases not matched to a gene: 3. The CDR3 sequence is 15 residues long.

The V and J genes are TRBV4-2 and TRBJ2-3; 7 nucleotides align to TRBD2. In germline, CDR1 is LGHNA, CDR2 YNFKEQ. Unmatched junction bases numbered 17, after V lost 2 bases and J lost 0 bases. This CDR3 is built from 20 residues. CDR3 sequence (DNA): TGTGCCAGCAGCCAAAGAGGGGTTGGGGGGGTCGCTCTTAGCACAGATACGCAGTATTTT. Its translation: CASSQRGVGGVALSTDTQYF.

The gene calls are TRBV6-5 and TRBJ2-7; TRBD2 agrees at 8 bases. The CDR3 extends over 15 amino acids. The trim removed 4 bases at V and 7 bases at J, leaving 12 bases unmatched. Germline values: CDR1 MNHEY, CDR2 SVGAGI. The CDR3 DNA is TGTGCCAGCAGTTGGACTAGCAGCCCTCGAGGGGAGCAGTACTTC. It encodes CASSWTSSPRGEQYF.

This rearrangement joins TRBV14 to TRBJ2-5; D remains ambiguous. V gave up 4 bases and J gave up 1 base, with 10 bases separating them. This CDR3 spans 14 amino acids. The germline gives CDR1 SGHDN, CDR2 FVKESK. Here the CDR3 DNA reads TGTGCCAGCAGCCGCAATCTACTCCAAGAGACCCAGTACTTC. This translates into CASSRNLLQETQYF. The full variable domain, rest sourced from reference TRBV14 and TRBJ2-5, is EAGVTQFPSHSVIEKGQTVTLRCDPISGHDNLYWYRRVMGKEIKFLLHFVKESKQDESGMPNNRFLAERTGGTYSTLKVQPAELEDSGVYFCASSRNLLQETQYFGPGTRLLVL.

In its sample, this clone was seen a few times. Other DNA sequences of this sample code for an identical CDR3. The gene calls are TRBV7-9 and TRBJ1-1; no definite D call. The CDR3 covers 13 residues. The germline CDR1 and CDR2 sequences are SEHNR and FQNEAQ (reference sequence). The germline V and J ends were trimmed by 0 bases and 5 bases, with 7 bases remaining between them. CDR3 DNA sequence: TGTGCCAGCAGCTTAGCATTAACTACTGAAGCTTTCTTT. Encoded protein: CASSLALTTEAFF.

CDR3 sequence (DNA): TGTGCCAGCAGTCCGCTAGGGACAGGTTTCTACGAGCAGTACTTC. Its translation is CASSPLGTGFYEQYF. The V and J genes are TRBV6-2 or TRBV6-3 and TRBJ2-7; 8 positions match TRBD1. The CDR3 has 15 residues. V was pared by 5 bases and J by 3 bases, with 9 bases of the junction left unmatched. Germline V gene data show CDR1 as MNHEY and CDR2 as SVGEGT.

This chain links TRBV29-1 with TRBJ2-1, with a tentative D call TRBD1 (5 bases). With 7 bases removed from V and 7 bases from J, the gap between germline ends came to 17 bases. The CDR3 is 13 residues long. Germline CDR1 is SQVTM and CDR2 is ANQGSEA. CDR3 sequence reads: CSAAGLAGNEQFF. CDR3 in DNA: TGCAGCGCCGCAGGGTTGGCTGGAAATGAGCAGTTCTTC.

This rearrangement joins TRBV2 to TRBJ2-7; TRBD1 is a possible D gene (5 bases). The germline V gene encodes CDR1 SNHLY and CDR2 FYNNEI. V was shortened by 6 bases and J by 2 bases, with 17 bases between the two germline ends. This CDR3 has 15 amino acids. CDR3 amino acids: CASSRTGPPAYEQYF. CDR3 coding DNA: TGTGCCAGCAGCAGAACAGGTCCTCCAGCCTACGAGCAGTACTTC.

V usage is TRBV11-1 and J usage is TRBJ1-1, with D perhaps TRBD1 (6 bases). Germline V gene data show CDR1 as SGHAT and CDR2 as FQDESV (reference sequence). Trimming cost V 4 bases and J 0 bases, with 9 bases left between them. The CDR3 consists of 14 residues. This CDR3 reads CASSWKGVNTEAFF. The CDR3 DNA reads TGTGCCAGCAGCTGGAAGGGGGTGAACACTGAAGCTTTCTTT.

This chain connects TRBV7-6 to TRBJ2-7, with a weak D call TRBD2 (5 bases). V gave up 5 bases and J gave up 0 bases, with 14 bases separating them. CDR1 and CDR2 from the germline V gene are SGHVS and FNYEAQ. The CDR3 runs 15 residues. CDR3 nucleotide sequence: TGTGCCAGCAGCCCCCTTGCGGGTAGCTCCTACGAGCAGTACTTC. This translates into CASSPLAGSSYEQYF.

The chain has TRBV12-3 or TRBV12-4 and TRBJ1-3; D is uncertain. Trimming removed 3 bases at V and 8 bases at J, with 5 bases between. The CDR3 loop spans 11 amino acids. The CDR3 DNA reads TGTGCCAGCAGTTTTGGGGACACCATATATTTT. Protein sequence: CASSFGDTIYF.

V and J are TRBV6-1 and TRBJ1-5, with D perhaps matching TRBD1 (6 bases). CDR1 is MNHNS, CDR2 SASEGT, per germline. The length of the CDR3 is 15 residues. V was shortened by 3 bases and J by 0 bases, with 9 bases between the two germline ends. In nucleotides, the CDR3 is TGTGCCAGCAGTGACGGACAGTATAGCAATCAGCCCCAGCATTTT. It is translated as CASSDGQYSNQPQHF.

The chain joins TRBV7-2 to TRBJ1-2, with TRBD1 matching over 8 bases. The V segment lost 4 bases and the J segment 6 bases; nucleotides outside the gene matches: 4. The CDR3 has 13 amino acids. Germline CDR1 reads SGHTA; CDR2 reads FQGNSA. CDR3 in DNA: TGTGCCAGCAGCTCAGGGGGCGGGGATGGCTACACCTTC. This gives the protein CASSSGGGDGYTF.

Turning to this clone: The CDR3 ends on some other residue instead of the conserved phenylalanine or tryptophan, so this is likely a read error. The limits of the CDR3 on the DNA are not certain, so only TCRdb's listed CDR3 is given. This chain uses TRBV11-2 with TRBJ1-2; the D call in the table, TRBD1, was not verified against the DNA. CDR1 SGHAT and CDR2 FQNNGV come from the germline V gene. The CDR3 contains 12 residues when both ends are counted. The CDR3 sequence is CASSFLIGWTGI.

This clone has a handful of counts. The CDR3 region is CASSRTPNEQFF. CDR3 in DNA: TGTGCCAGCAGCCGGACCCCTAATGAGCAGTTCTTC. This chain joins TRBV12-3 or TRBV12-4 and TRBJ2-1; D is ambiguous. CDR3 length equals 12 residues. V lost 6 bases to trimming and J lost 7 bases, with 10 bases between them.

This sequence joins TRBV4-3 and TRBJ2-6; D is perhaps TRBD2 (6 bases). This CDR3 is built from 19 residues. Between the trimmed V and J ends, which lost 4 bases and 0 bases, there was a span of 19 bases. The germline CDR1 and CDR2 sequences are LGHNA and YSLEER. The CDR3 region has the DNA TGCGCCAGCAGCCTTAGAGGTGGCAGGGAGGACTCTGGGGCCAACGTCCTGACTTTC. It encodes CASSLRGGREDSGANVLTF.

The chain has TRBV30 and TRBJ1-5; D is perhaps TRBD1 (5 bases). V was trimmed by 1 base and J by 1 base, leaving 11 bases between them. Germline assignment: CDR1 GTSNPN and CDR2 SVGIG (reference sequence). There are 15 residues in the CDR3. The CDR3, as DNA: TGTGCCTGGAGTGCAACAGGACGGAGCAATCAGCCCCAGCATTTT. Encoded protein: CAWSATGRSNQPQHF.

The chain carries TRBV11-2 and TRBJ2-5; D gene uncertain. CDR1 and CDR2 (germline): SGHAT, FQNNGV. V lost 0 bases and J lost 9, with 8 bases in between. The CDR3 has 12 residues. The CDR3 coding sequence is TGTGCCAGCAGCTTAGATCGTTTGTCCCAGTACTTC. This gives the protein CASSLDRLSQYF.